The entry that follows covers one TCR beta chain sequence. Survey-level resolution applied to immunoSEQ assay v3.0. The data were produced by immunoSEQ multiplex PCR, yet TCRdb's version contains in-frame clones alone and is incomplete. The sample has 20,000 to 30,000 clones; 80% to 90% are singletons. This record belongs to a study of long-term antiretroviral therapy in people with HIV. Germline CDR1 reads LGHNA; CDR2 reads YNFKEQ. V shed 5 bases and J shed 3 bases, with 14 bases lying between them. This CDR3 comprises 14 residues. This chain connects TRBV4-2 to TRBJ2-7, with a possible D match to TRBD2 (5 bases). This sequence was found in a man aged 30 to 39 with HIV. The sample was unsorted PBMCs, taken around 4.5 years after starting antiretroviral therapy. CDR3 protein: CASSAPGIIYEQYF. The CDR3 DNA sequence: TGTGCCAGCAGCGCTCCCGGGATCATCTACGAGCAGTACTTC.